One sample yielded the 21 T cell receptor beta chains listed below, sequenced in a study of T cells in Graves' hyperthyroidism and ophthalmopathy. TCR beta CDR3 regions were amplified from RNA. First-round RT-PCR targeting the TCR CDR3 was performed with the HTBI primer set. TCRdb reprocessed the multiplex PCR reads with MiXCR, giving one entry per CDR3 protein. The table has approximately 530,000 distinct CDR3 sequences, 16% seen once. Sequencing was carried out using blood. The receptors come from a woman under 30 with Graves' hyperthyroidism.

The chain uses TRBV6-1 and TRBJ2-5; D call uncertain. This CDR3 spans 14 amino acids. The germline V gene encodes CDR1 MNHNS and CDR2 SASEGT. Trimming took off 2 bases at V and 5 bases at J, with 12 bases between the two ends. CDR3 region: CASSENSRWETQYF. CDR3 coding DNA: TGTGCCAGCAGTGAAAACAGTCGGTGGGAGACCCAGTACTTC.

The V and J genes are TRBV7-2 and TRBJ1-2; tentative D call: TRBD1 (6 bases). Germline V lookup: CDR1 SGHTA, CDR2 FQGNSA. The length of the CDR3 is 18 residues. V was cut by 0 bases and J by 4 bases, with 21 bases left in between. The CDR3 region has the DNA TGTGCCAGCAGCTTAGCTTTATTTGGGCAGGGGCTGCCCTATGGCTACACCTTC. Its translation is CASSLALFGQGLPYGYTF.

The J gene is TRBJ2-2, the V gene TRBV11-2; possible D gene TRBD1, 5 bases. Trimming took 5 bases from V and 4 from J, leaving 23 bases between them. The CDR3 covers 18 residues. Germline-derived CDR1 and CDR2 are SGHAT and FQNNGV. CDR3 in amino acids: CASSQSPLGQGGTGELFF. CDR3 sequence (DNA): TGTGCCAGCAGCCAATCCCCCCTAGGGCAGGGCGGCACCGGGGAGCTGTTTTTT.

The chain joins TRBV7-9 to TRBJ1-3; D is possibly TRBD1 (5 bases). Trimming pared 5 bases from V and 4 bases from J, leaving 9 bases between. This CDR3 is built from 13 residues. The germline V gene encodes CDR1 SEHNR and CDR2 FQNEAQ (reference sequence). CDR3: CASSEGSGNTIYF. The DNA of the CDR3 is TGTGCCAGCAGCGAGGGGTCAGGAAACACCATATATTTT.

V gene TRBV24-1 combines with J gene TRBJ1-1; TRBD1 agrees at 8 bases. V lost 5 bases, J lost 8 bases, and 9 bases stayed unmatched. This CDR3 contains 14 residues. Germline CDR1 and CDR2: KGHDR and SFDVKD. The CDR3 reads CATSAFSRDREAFF. The CDR3 coding sequence is TGTGCCACCAGTGCCTTCTCTCGGGACAGGGAAGCTTTCTTT.

The J gene is TRBJ1-2, the V gene TRBV7-9, with D possibly being TRBD1 (5 bases). Germline V lookup: CDR1 SEHNR, CDR2 FQNEAQ (reference sequence). V was shortened by 2 bases and J by 7 bases, with 14 bases between the two germline ends. The CDR3 is 14 amino acids. Here the CDR3 reads CASSLNAGIFGYTF. For the CDR3, the DNA is TGTGCCAGCAGCTTAAATGCAGGGATATTTGGCTACACCTTC.

Of note for this clonotype: A junction end diverges from the germline sequence, so it may reflect a read error. The chain carries TRBV9 and TRBJ2-1; possibly TRBD2 for D (6 bases). Germline-derived CDR1 and CDR2 are SGDLS and YYNGEE. This CDR3 is 15 amino acids long. DNA for the CDR3: TGCGCCAGCAGCCGGGGGATGAGCTCCTACAATGAGCAGTTCTTC. Its translation is CASSRGMSSYNEQFF.

Many counts were recorded for this clonotype. The chain combines TRBV20-1 with TRBJ1-5; no reliable D call. Germline-derived CDR1 and CDR2 are DFQATT and SNEGSKA (reference sequence). The CDR3 is made up of 13 amino acids. V was shortened by 5 bases and J by 5 bases, with 13 bases between the two germline ends. For the CDR3, the DNA is TGCAGTGCTTTCGAGACTTTAGATCAGCCCCAGCATTTT. This codes for CSAFETLDQPQHF.

In its sample, this clonotype was seen a few times. The rearrangement links TRBV15 to TRBJ2-1; tentative D call: TRBD1 (6 bases). Looked up from germline, CDR1 is LNHNV and CDR2 is YYDKDF (reference sequence). Deletions cut 5 bases from V and 4 bases from J, with 6 bases between. This CDR3 has 12 amino acids. CDR3 sequence reads: CATSQGYNEQFF. In nucleotides, the CDR3 is TGTGCCACCAGCCAGGGGTACAATGAGCAGTTCTTC.

This clonotype was picked up many times. V is TRBV28 and J is TRBJ2-7; D not certain. The CDR3 extends over 11 amino acids. Trimming stripped 6 bases from V and 6 bases from J, with 9 bases between. Germline loops: CDR1 MDHEN, CDR2 SYDVKM. In DNA form, the CDR3 reads TGTGCCAGCAGCCCAACCTCCGAGCAGTACTTC. As protein: CASSPTSEQYF.

In its sample, this clonotype was seen many times. The chain employs TRBV28 and TRBJ2-1, with 8 nucleotides matching TRBD2. Germline-derived CDR1 and CDR2 are MDHEN and SYDVKM. The CDR3 loop spans 16 amino acids. The J segment lost 1 base and the V segment lost 6 bases, leaving 8 bases of the junction unmatched. The DNA of the CDR3 is TGTGCCAGCAGCCGCGGAGCGGGAGTTTCCTACAATGAGCAGTTCTTC. It specifies CASSRGAGVSYNEQFF.

In regard to this clonotype: A much larger clone differs by one base, so this may be a read error. J is TRBJ2-1 and V is TRBV6-2 or TRBV6-3; D possibly uses TRBD1 or TRBD2 (5 bases each). Germline assignment: CDR1 MNHEY and CDR2 SVGEGT. There are 14 residues in the CDR3. The V and J ends lost 11 bases and 8 bases respectively, with 22 bases between them. CDR3 DNA: TGTGCCGGCCAATCCTGGGACCGTGGGGATGAGCAGTTCTTC. Protein product: CAGQSWDRGDEQFF.

The chain carries TRBV30 and TRBJ2-1; possibly TRBD1 or TRBD2 for D (6 bases each). Trimming pared 6 bases from V and 10 bases from J, leaving 16 bases between. The CDR3 sequence is 12 residues long. Per germline, CDR1 GTSNPN and CDR2 SVGIG (reference sequence). The CDR3 bases are TGTGCCTGCAAAGGGGGGCAAAAGGAGCAGTTCTTC. It encodes CACKGGQKEQFF.

There are a few counts of this clonotype. The chain joins TRBV25-1 to TRBJ1-2; D gene uncertain. The length of the CDR3 is 14 residues. Trimming took off 2 bases at V and 6 bases at J, with 13 bases between the two ends. Germline CDR1 MGHDK, CDR2 SYGVNS. The CDR3, as DNA: TGTGCCAGCAGTGAACGGGGAGTGGTTGATGGCTACACCTTC. This gives the protein CASSERGVVDGYTF.

V gene TRBV5-1 combines with J gene TRBJ2-7; 10 bases are shared with TRBD2. V lost 5 bases, J lost 0 bases, and 5 bases stayed unmatched. The CDR3 length is 15 residues. Looked up from germline, CDR1 is SGHRS and CDR2 is YFSETQ. CDR3 residues: CASSISGGRSYEQYF. DNA of the CDR3: TGCGCCAGCAGTATTAGCGGGGGGCGCTCCTACGAGCAGTACTTC.

This clonotype was counted between two and nine times. V and J are TRBV6-1 and TRBJ2-7; 13 bases fit TRBD2. The CDR3 has 18 amino acids. The V and J ends lost 5 bases and 2 bases, in that order; junction bases with no gene match: 12. Germline V gene lookup returns CDR1 MNHNS and CDR2 SASEGT. The CDR3 DNA follows: TGTGCCAGCAGTTACCTACTAGCGGGGGGGAATAAAACCTACGAGCAGTACTTC. This encodes CASSYLLAGGNKTYEQYF.

V and J are TRBV11-2 and TRBJ2-1; possibly TRBD2 for D (7 bases). Germline CDR1 is SGHAT and CDR2 is FQNNGV. The CDR3 loop spans 12 amino acids. With 5 bases removed from V and 10 bases from J, the gap between germline ends came to 12 bases. CDR3 region: CASSPEGGEQFF. The CDR3 bases are TGTGCCAGCAGCCCCGAGGGGGGGGAGCAGTTCTTC.

The rearrangement links TRBV20-1 to TRBJ1-2, with 8 bases that match TRBD1. The CDR3 length is 12 residues. Per germline, CDR1 DFQATT and CDR2 SNEGSKA (reference sequence). J lost 7 bases, V lost 5 bases, and 6 bases had no gene match. CDR3 DNA sequence: TGCAGTGCTGGGACAGGCTTGAGTGGCTACACCTTC. It yields the protein CSAGTGLSGYTF.

This rearrangement joins TRBV19 to TRBJ1-1; the D is unclear. Germline V gives CDR1 LNHDA, CDR2 SQIVND (reference sequence). This CDR3 is 17 amino acids long. V gave up 4 bases and J gave up 2 bases, with 20 bases separating them. CDR3 sequence (DNA): TGTGCCAGTAGTACTCTGTTCCGGCGCGGGGTAAACACTGAAGCTTTCTTT. Translated, it gives CASSTLFRRGVNTEAFF.

This clonotype occurred many times. The CDR3 sequence is CASMGLPGPNQPQHF. The CDR3 DNA reads as TGTGCCAGCATGGGGCTACCAGGCCCCAATCAGCCCCAGCATTTT. This rearrangement joins TRBV2 to TRBJ1-5; possibly TRBD1 for D (5 bases). This CDR3 is 15 amino acids long. V lost 7 bases and J 3 bases, leaving 16 bases between the germline ends. The germline V gene has CDR1 SNHLY and CDR2 FYNNEI.

This clonotype was recorded many times. The CDR3 reads CASSYSGANVLTF. CDR3 bases: TGTGCCAGCAGTTACTCTGGGGCCAACGTCCTGACTTTC. The chain is built from TRBV6-6 and TRBJ2-6; D not certain. The germline gives CDR1 MNHNY, CDR2 SVGAGI (reference sequence). This CDR3 has 13 amino acids. Trimming took 0 bases from V and 3 from J, leaving 0 bases between them.